This TCR beta chain was captured by sequencing in a study of blood T cell repertoires in COVID-19. Study-wide context: COVID-19 samples, acute and convalescent, were from the United States, Italy and Spain. In each case, the material was cDNA or gDNA derived from T cells, B-cell-depleted T cells, or PBMCs.

In the source study's methods: Nucleated cell number was recorded as an estimate derived from reference gene primer amplification. Assay: immunoSEQ multiplex PCR; the TCRdb copy retains only in-frame clones and omits some. That table is the source of V, J and clone size, and D and trimming were worked out from the DNA. The sample has 200,000 to 250,000 clones, approximately 90% seen once. This CDR3 spans 14 amino acids. Germline loops: CDR1 LNHDA, CDR2 SQIVND (reference sequence). V lost 6 bases, J lost 7 bases, and 13 bases lay in between. The TCR originated in a woman aged 18-30 years who had recovered from COVID-19. Sequencing input: peripheral blood. This chain joins TRBV19 and TRBJ1-6; no reliable D call. Here the CDR3 DNA reads TGTGCCAGTAGCACCCAGCGGGCGAATTCACCCCTCCACTTT. Translation: CASSTQRANSPLHF. The complete variable domain, with remaining parts taken from reference TRBV19 and TRBJ1-6, reads DGGITQSPKYLFRKEGQNVTLSCEQNLNHDAMYWYRQDPGQGLRLIYYSQIVNDFQKGDIAEGYSVSREKKESFPLTVTSAQKNPTAFYLCASSTQRANSPLHFGNGTRLTVT.